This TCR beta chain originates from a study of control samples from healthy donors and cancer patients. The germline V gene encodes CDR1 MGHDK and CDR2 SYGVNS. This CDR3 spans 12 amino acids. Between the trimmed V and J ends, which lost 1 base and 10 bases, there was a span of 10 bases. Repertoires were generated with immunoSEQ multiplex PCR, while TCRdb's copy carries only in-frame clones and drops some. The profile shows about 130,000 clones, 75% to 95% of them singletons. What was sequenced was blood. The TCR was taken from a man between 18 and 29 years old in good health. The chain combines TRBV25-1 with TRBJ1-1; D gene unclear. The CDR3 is CASSELGQRAFF. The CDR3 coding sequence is TGTGCCAGCAGTGAATTGGGTCAGAGAGCTTTCTTT.